These 32 T cell receptor beta chains came from one sample sequenced in a study of T cells in Graves' hyperthyroidism and ophthalmopathy (dated by TCRdb to between 2018 and 2021). Library generation was performed with multiplex PCR. TCRdb names Illumina HiSeq 2000 as the instrument used. The TCR beta CDR3 regions were amplified from RNA transcripts. The TCR CDR3 was subjected to a first round of RT-PCR using the HTBI primer set and the Qiagen OneStep RT-PCR kit. The public reads were run again by TCRdb, first through fastp at Q25 and then through MiXCR, and only productive beta chains were kept. Rows are unified per CDR3 protein, each entry keeping the most common DNA and genes. This sample gives over 150,000 distinct CDR3 sequences in total; roughly a sixth of them show up just once. In total, the top ten clones hold more than 50% of the sample. Sequencing used blood. The receptors were sampled from a woman aged 45 to 65 with Graves' hyperthyroidism.

The CDR3: CASSFSGRADTGELFF. CDR3 coding DNA: TGTGCCAGCAGCTTCAGCGGGAGGGCCGACACCGGGGAGCTGTTTTTT. The chain combines TRBV11-2 with TRBJ2-2; TRBD2 aligns across 10 bases. The V segment lost 3 bases and the J segment 3 bases; nucleotides outside the gene matches: 4. The germline V gene has CDR1 SGHAT and CDR2 FQNNGV. The length of the CDR3 is 16 residues.

This clonotype was observed at least ten times. This chain uses TRBV30 with TRBJ2-3; no definite D call. Looked up from germline, CDR1 is GTSNPN and CDR2 is SVGIG (reference sequence). There are 13 residues in the CDR3. V was cut by 2 bases and J by 1 base, with 7 bases left in between. The CDR3 region has the DNA TGTGCCTGGAGTCAACGGGGCACAGATACGCAGTATTTT. Translated: CAWSQRGTDTQYF.

This clonotype was seen repeatedly, ten times or more. The chain combines TRBV2 with TRBJ1-1; tentatively, D is TRBD1 (5 bases). Trimming stripped 7 bases from V and 1 base from J, with 13 bases between. The CDR3 covers 14 residues. Germline assignment: CDR1 SNHLY and CDR2 FYNNEI. CDR3 region: CASMPREANTEAFF. In DNA, the CDR3 is TGTGCCAGCATGCCCAGGGAAGCGAACACTGAAGCTTTCTTT. Variable domain in full (rest from reference TRBV2 and TRBJ1-1): EPEVTQTPSHQVTQMGQEVILRCVPISNHLYFYWYRQILGQKVEFLVSFYNNEISEKSEIFDDQFSVERPDGSNFTLKIRSTKLEDSAMYFCASMPREANTEAFFGQGTRLTVV.

This rearrangement joins TRBV19 to TRBJ1-2, with D tentatively TRBD1 (5 bases). Germline loops: CDR1 LNHDA, CDR2 SQIVND (reference sequence). The V end lost 7 bases, the J end lost 3 bases, and 12 bases lay between the germline ends. This CDR3 spans 13 amino acids. The CDR3 DNA reads as TGTGCCAGTATCCGGGCGGGGGACTATGGCTACACCTTC. It yields the protein CASIRAGDYGYTF. The whole variable domain, remainder taken from reference TRBV19 and TRBJ1-2, is DGGITQSPKYLFRKEGQNVTLSCEQNLNHDAMYWYRQDPGQGLRLIYYSQIVNDFQKGDIAEGYSVSREKKESFPLTVTSAQKNPTAFYLCASIRAGDYGYTFGSGTRLTVV.

This clonotype has just a few counts. The rearrangement links TRBV7-9 to TRBJ2-4; D ambiguous. The germline CDR1 and CDR2 sequences are SEHNR and FQNEAQ (reference sequence). This CDR3 contains 14 residues. The V end lost 5 bases, the J end lost 0 bases, and 8 bases lay between the germline ends. In nucleotides, the CDR3 is TGTGCCAGCAGCCCTCGGCTAGCCAAAAACATTCAGTACTTC. It specifies CASSPRLAKNIQYF.

This clonotype was observed many times. This chain links TRBV12-5 with TRBJ2-3; 9 bases match TRBD2. The ends lost 4 bases at V and 4 bases at J; junction bases unmatched: 9. The length of the CDR3 is 16 residues. The V gene's germline CDR1 is LGHNT and CDR2 FRNRAP. CDR3 loop: CASGSSLAGRSDTQYF. In DNA, the CDR3 is TGTGCTAGTGGTTCCTCCCTAGCGGGAAGGTCAGATACGCAGTATTTT.

The V gene is TRBV2, the J gene TRBJ2-1; 13 bases align to TRBD2. CDR1 and CDR2 from the germline V gene are SNHLY and FYNNEI. Losses at the gene ends were 0 bases for V and 2 bases for J; bases not matched to a gene: 7. This CDR3 comprises 19 residues. In nucleotides, the CDR3 is TGTGCCAGCAGTGAAGCGGCGACTAGCGGGAGGAGTCCCTACAATGAGCAGTTCTTC. This encodes CASSEAATSGRSPYNEQFF.

The sample holds many counts of this clonotype. The genes are TRBV7-3 and TRBJ2-1, with 11 bases lining up with TRBD2. CDR3 size: 17 residues. Unmatched junction bases numbered 8, after V lost 5 bases and J lost 2 bases. The germline gives CDR1 SGHTA, CDR2 FQGTGA. CDR3 nucleotides: TGTGCCAGCAGCCCCCATAGCGGGAGGGACACCTACAATGAGCAGTTCTTC. Translation: CASSPHSGRDTYNEQFF.

The J gene is TRBJ2-3, the V gene TRBV6-2 or TRBV6-3; 7 bases map to TRBD1. After removal of 2 bases from V and 1 base from J, the junction contained 3 bases not matched to a gene. CDR1 MNHEY and CDR2 SVGEGT come from the germline V gene. The CDR3 loop spans 15 amino acids. The CDR3 nucleotides are TGTGCCAGCAGTTACCGGACAGGTGGCACAGATACGCAGTATTTT. Translating gives CASSYRTGGTDTQYF.

This clonotype was observed many times. This chain links TRBV2 with TRBJ2-1; D perhaps matches TRBD2 (6 bases). CDR3 length equals 15 residues. Trimming took off 6 bases at V and 7 bases at J, with 19 bases between the two ends. Looked up from germline, CDR1 is SNHLY and CDR2 is FYNNEI. CDR3 DNA sequence: TGTGCCAGCAGGAGCGAGGGAACTAGCCAAAATGAGCAGTTCTTC. This codes for CASRSEGTSQNEQFF.

Worth noting for this clonotype: One base away lies a much larger clone, so this may be a sequencing read error. The chain uses TRBV3-1 and TRBJ2-2; D remains unclear. V was shortened by 8 bases and J by 1 base, with 11 bases between the two germline ends. From germline, CDR1 is LGHDT and CDR2 YNNKEL (reference sequence). This CDR3 region has 14 residues. For the CDR3, the DNA is TGTGCCAGCCGGTTTGGGGTGAACACCGGGGAGCTGTTTTTT. Translation gives CASRFGVNTGELFF.

This rearrangement joins TRBV7-6 to TRBJ2-3; TRBD2 agrees at 11 bases. Germline trimming cut 4 bases from V and 4 bases from J; bases unmatched to any gene: 4. The CDR3 sequence is 15 residues long. Germline V gives CDR1 SGHVS, CDR2 FNYEAQ. CDR3 DNA: TGTGCCAGCAGCTCTATAGCGGGAGGGTCAGATACGCAGTATTTT. It translates to CASSSIAGGSDTQYF.

The genes are TRBV10-3 and TRBJ1-5; D possibly corresponds to TRBD1 (5 bases). The germline gives CDR1 ENHRY, CDR2 SYGVKD. Trimming took off 10 bases at V and 0 bases at J, with 19 bases between the two ends. This CDR3 has 16 residues. CDR3 sequence: CAKLRVGVPSNQPQHF. The CDR3 coding sequence is TGTGCCAAGCTTCGGGTAGGGGTTCCTAGCAATCAGCCCCAGCATTTT.

The chain has TRBV7-6 and TRBJ2-7, with 7 bases identical to TRBD1. Germline values: CDR1 SGHVS, CDR2 FNYEAQ. V shed 1 base, J shed 7 bases, and the junction held 4 bases outside the gene matches. This CDR3 is 13 amino acids long. CDR3 sequence reads: CASSLGDRNEQYF. As DNA, the CDR3 is TGTGCCAGCAGCTTAGGGGACAGAAATGAGCAGTACTTC.

This clonotype was counted ten times or more. The J gene is TRBJ2-3, the V gene TRBV7-2; the D is unclear. In germline, CDR1 is SGHTA, CDR2 FQGNSA. CDR3 length: 15 residues. V was shortened by 5 bases and J by 2 bases, with 14 bases between the two germline ends. The CDR3 coding sequence is TGTGCCAGCAGCCCCCTTGCTTGGCCCACAGATACGCAGTATTTT. As protein: CASSPLAWPTDTQYF.

In this sample, this clonotype turned up many times. The chain links TRBV7-9 to TRBJ2-1; 13 bases fit TRBD2. The CDR3 runs 15 residues. Per germline, CDR1 SEHNR and CDR2 FQNEAQ (reference sequence). V lost 3 bases, J lost 6 bases, and 2 bases stayed unmatched. CDR3 amino acids: CASSFRLAGGNEQFF. In nucleotides, the CDR3 is TGTGCCAGCAGCTTTAGACTAGCGGGAGGCAATGAGCAGTTCTTC.

This clonotype was counted at least ten times. The V and J genes are TRBV3-1 and TRBJ2-7; 10 bases align to TRBD1. This CDR3 is built from 14 residues. The V segment lost 4 bases and the J segment 6 bases; nucleotides outside the gene matches: 6. Germline values: CDR1 LGHDT, CDR2 YNNKEL (reference sequence). The CDR3 here is CASSRKGQGSEQYF. The CDR3, as DNA: TGTGCCAGCAGCCGCAAGGGACAGGGGAGCGAGCAGTACTTC.

This clonotype showed up many times. This sequence joins TRBV24-1 and TRBJ2-5, with TRBD1 identical over 12 bases. Germline V gene sequence: CDR1 KGHDR, CDR2 SFDVKD. CDR3 length equals 17 residues. The V gene end was trimmed by 5 bases and the J gene end by 3 bases; junction bases not matched to a gene: 9. The CDR3 is CATSGGTGGSRKETQYF. DNA of the CDR3: TGTGCCACCAGTGGGGGGACAGGGGGCTCGAGGAAAGAGACCCAGTACTTC.

This clonotype was seen only a few times. The V and J genes are TRBV11-2 and TRBJ2-5; no definite D call. The germline gives CDR1 SGHAT, CDR2 FQNNGV. V was cut by 0 bases and J by 4 bases, with 9 bases left in between. There are 14 residues in the CDR3. CDR3 loop: CASSLESSRETQYF. Written as DNA, the CDR3 is TGTGCCAGCAGCTTAGAATCCAGCAGAGAGACCCAGTACTTC. Full variable domain (missing parts from reference TRBV11-2 and TRBJ2-5): EAGVAQSPRYKIIEKRQSVAFWCNPISGHATLYWYQQILGQGPKLLIQFQNNGVVDDSQLPKDRFSAERLKGVDSTLKIQPAKLEDSAVYLCASSLESSRETQYFGPGTRLLVL.

The V gene is TRBV10-3, the J gene TRBJ2-5; D gene unclear. Germline loops: CDR1 ENHRY, CDR2 SYGVKD. Trimming left V 6 bases short and J 2 bases short, with 13 bases between. This CDR3 spans 14 amino acids. The CDR3, as DNA: TGTGCCATCAGCCGCGCGGTGGGGCAAGAGACCCAGTACTTC. Residues: CAISRAVGQETQYF.

The chain combines TRBV28 with TRBJ2-2, with a possible D match to TRBD1 (5 bases). This CDR3 contains 14 residues. Trimming took off 3 bases at V and 2 bases at J, with 7 bases between the two ends. Looked up from germline, CDR1 is MDHEN and CDR2 is SYDVKM. The CDR3 protein is CASSFRTNTGELFF. The CDR3 DNA reads TGTGCCAGCAGTTTCCGGACAAACACCGGGGAGCTGTTTTTT.

This clonotype was seen repeatedly, ten times or more. The chain couples TRBV11-2 to TRBJ1-1, with D perhaps TRBD1 (5 bases). This CDR3 region has 14 residues. Germline V gene lookup returns CDR1 SGHAT and CDR2 FQNNGV. The V gene lost 6 bases and the J gene lost 4 bases, with 15 bases spanning the gap. The CDR3 reads CASRPGLTSTEAFF. The CDR3 region has the DNA TGTGCCAGCAGACCGGGACTCACCTCCACTGAAGCTTTCTTT. Full variable domain (rest looked up from reference TRBV11-2 and TRBJ1-1): EAGVAQSPRYKIIEKRQSVAFWCNPISGHATLYWYQQILGQGPKLLIQFQNNGVVDDSQLPKDRFSAERLKGVDSTLKIQPAKLEDSAVYLCASRPGLTSTEAFFGQGTRLTVV.

CDR3 region: CSARSLGQGEYGYTF. The DNA of the CDR3 is TGCAGTGCTAGGTCCTTAGGACAGGGGGAGTATGGCTACACCTTC. V gene TRBV20-1 combines with J gene TRBJ1-2, with 10 bases aligning to TRBD1. The J segment lost 5 bases and the V segment lost 3 bases, leaving 9 bases of the junction unmatched. The CDR3 has 15 amino acids. Germline CDR1 is DFQATT and CDR2 is SNEGSKA (reference sequence).

This clonotype has ten or more counts. The V and J genes are TRBV7-6 and TRBJ2-7; TRBD2 aligns across 8 bases. The CDR3 runs to 14 residues. In germline, CDR1 is SGHVS, CDR2 FNYEAQ. V shed 4 bases and J 3 bases; nucleotides not matched to a gene: 5. For the CDR3, the DNA is TGTGCCAGCAGCTCAGCGGGAGTCGACTACGAGCAGTACTTC. As protein: CASSSAGVDYEQYF.

This clonotype was detected ten times or more. The V and J genes are TRBV11-2 and TRBJ2-7, with 12 bases aligning to TRBD2. V shed 3 bases and J 6 bases; nucleotides not matched to a gene: 9. The CDR3 has 16 amino acids. Germline CDR1 SGHAT, CDR2 FQNNGV. CDR3 in DNA: TGTGCCAGCAGCTTCCTAGCGGGAGGGCCAGGTGTCGAGCAGTACTTC. Residues: CASSFLAGGPGVEQYF.

This clonotype has more than one count but fewer than ten. V is TRBV4-1 and J is TRBJ2-7; 9 bases are a match to TRBD2. Germline CDR1 and CDR2: MGHRA and YSYEKL. CDR3 size: 16 residues. With 3 bases clipped from V and 7 bases from J, the junction kept 13 bases outside the gene matches. CDR3 amino acids: CASSQAGASGIGEQYF. The CDR3 DNA follows: TGCGCCAGCAGCCAGGCCGGGGCTAGCGGGATCGGGGAGCAGTACTTC.

This clonotype was recorded at least ten times. The chain has TRBV12-3 or TRBV12-4 and TRBJ1-5, with 7 bases matching TRBD1. Germline trimming cut 7 bases from V and 2 bases from J; bases unmatched to any gene: 8. This CDR3 has 15 residues. This chain's CDR3 is CASKEQGIGNQPQHF. CDR3 DNA: TGTGCCAGCAAGGAACAGGGGATCGGCAATCAGCCCCAGCATTTT.

The rearrangement uses TRBV11-3 and TRBJ1-4, with a possible D match to TRBD1 (6 bases). Per germline, CDR1 SGHNT and CDR2 YENEEA. With 5 bases removed from V and 8 bases from J, the gap between germline ends came to 9 bases. This CDR3 comprises 12 residues. The CDR3 DNA follows: TGTGCCAGCAGCACCGGGACAGAAAAACTGTTTTTT. Its protein product is CASSTGTEKLFF.

This clonotype was seen many times. V is TRBV20-1 and J is TRBJ2-1; the match to TRBD2 covers 8 bases. Germline-derived CDR1 and CDR2 are DFQATT and SNEGSKA (reference sequence). V shed 6 bases, J shed 9 bases, and the junction held 16 bases outside the gene matches. This CDR3 spans 15 amino acids. The CDR3 nucleotides read TGCAGTGCCACTCCAGGGACTAGGGCCCGTAGTGAGCAGTTCTTC. Encoded protein: CSATPGTRARSEQFF.

This clonotype was counted ten times or more. The rearrangement uses TRBV6-1 and TRBJ2-7, with D uncertain. The CDR3 is 14 residues long. Germline V gene sequence: CDR1 MNHNS, CDR2 SASEGT. V lost 1 base to trimming and J lost 2 bases, with 9 bases between them. CDR3 region: CASSEVGRAYEQYF. The CDR3 nucleotides are TGTGCCAGCAGTGAAGTGGGCAGAGCCTACGAGCAGTACTTC.

This clonotype appeared a few times. CDR3 DNA: TGTGCCAGCAGTTACCGAGGGACAGGGGCCCGGAACACTGAAGCTTTCTTT. Protein: CASSYRGTGARNTEAFF. The chain recombines TRBV6-5 with TRBJ1-1; 10 positions match TRBD1. Germline V gene lookup returns CDR1 MNHEY and CDR2 SVGAGI. The V segment lost 2 bases and the J segment 1 base; nucleotides outside the gene matches: 7. The CDR3 loop spans 17 amino acids.

This clonotype has a handful of counts. The J gene is TRBJ1-6, the V gene TRBV12-3 or TRBV12-4; a possible D gene is TRBD1 (5 bases). There are 17 residues in the CDR3. Deletions cut 8 bases from V and 8 bases from J, with 25 bases between. The DNA of the CDR3 is TGTGCCAGCGGGGATACGGGACTTTTAGAAAGGGATTCACCCCTCCACTTT. This encodes CASGDTGLLERDSPLHF.